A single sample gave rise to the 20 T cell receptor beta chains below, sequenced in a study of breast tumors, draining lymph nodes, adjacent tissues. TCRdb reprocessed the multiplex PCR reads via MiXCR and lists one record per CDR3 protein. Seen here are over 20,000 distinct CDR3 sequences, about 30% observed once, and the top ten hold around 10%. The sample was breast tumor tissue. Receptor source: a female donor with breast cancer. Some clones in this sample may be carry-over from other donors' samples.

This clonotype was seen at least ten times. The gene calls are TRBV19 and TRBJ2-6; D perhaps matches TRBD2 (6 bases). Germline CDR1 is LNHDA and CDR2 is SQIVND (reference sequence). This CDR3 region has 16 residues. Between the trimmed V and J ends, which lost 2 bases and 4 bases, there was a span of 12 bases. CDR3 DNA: TGTGCCAGTAGTATAACGGCGGGGTCCGGGGCCAACGTCCTGACTTTC. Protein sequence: CASSITAGSGANVLTF.

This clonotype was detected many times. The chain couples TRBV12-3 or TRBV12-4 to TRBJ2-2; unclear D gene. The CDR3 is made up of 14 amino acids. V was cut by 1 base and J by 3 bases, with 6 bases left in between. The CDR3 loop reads CASSLGDYTGELFF. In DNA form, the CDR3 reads TGTGCCAGCAGTTTAGGAGACTACACCGGGGAGCTGTTTTTT.

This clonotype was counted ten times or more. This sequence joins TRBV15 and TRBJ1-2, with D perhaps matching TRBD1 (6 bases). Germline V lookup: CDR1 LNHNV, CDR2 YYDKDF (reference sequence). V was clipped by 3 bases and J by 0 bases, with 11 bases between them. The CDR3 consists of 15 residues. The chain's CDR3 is CATSSQGLANYGYTF. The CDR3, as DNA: TGTGCCACCAGCAGCCAGGGGTTAGCTAACTATGGCTACACCTTC.

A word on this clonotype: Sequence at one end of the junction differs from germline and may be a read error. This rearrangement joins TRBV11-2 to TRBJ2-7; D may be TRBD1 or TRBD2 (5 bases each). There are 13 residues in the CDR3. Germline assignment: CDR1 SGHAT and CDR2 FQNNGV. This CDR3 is CASSLLTDYEQYF. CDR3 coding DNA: TGTGCCAGCAGCTTATTGACAGACTACGAGCAATACTTC.

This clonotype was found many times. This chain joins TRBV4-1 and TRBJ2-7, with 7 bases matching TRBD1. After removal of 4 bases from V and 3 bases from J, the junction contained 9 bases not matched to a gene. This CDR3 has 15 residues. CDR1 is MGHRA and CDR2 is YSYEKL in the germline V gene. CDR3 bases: TGCGCCAGCAGCCCGGGACAGCCTGGGCGCTACGAGCAGTACTTC. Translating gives CASSPGQPGRYEQYF.

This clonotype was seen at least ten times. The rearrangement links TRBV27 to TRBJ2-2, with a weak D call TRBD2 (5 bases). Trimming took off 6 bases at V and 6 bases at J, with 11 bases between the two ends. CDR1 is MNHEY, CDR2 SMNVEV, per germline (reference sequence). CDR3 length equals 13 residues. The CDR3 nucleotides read TGTGCCAGCAGAACCGCCGGGGCCGGGGAGCTGTTTTTT. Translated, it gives CASRTAGAGELFF.

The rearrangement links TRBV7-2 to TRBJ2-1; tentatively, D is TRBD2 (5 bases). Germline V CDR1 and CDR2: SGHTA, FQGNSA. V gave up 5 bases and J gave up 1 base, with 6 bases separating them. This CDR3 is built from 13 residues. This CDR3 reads CASSGGSYNEQFF. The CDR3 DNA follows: TGTGCCAGCAGCGGCGGGTCCTACAATGAGCAGTTCTTC. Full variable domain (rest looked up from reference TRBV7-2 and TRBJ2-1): GAGVSQSPSNKVTEKGKDVELRCDPISGHTALYWYRQSLGQGLEFLIYFQGNSAPDKSGLPSDRFSAERTGGSVSTLTIQRTQQEDSAVYLCASSGGSYNEQFFGPGTRLTVL.

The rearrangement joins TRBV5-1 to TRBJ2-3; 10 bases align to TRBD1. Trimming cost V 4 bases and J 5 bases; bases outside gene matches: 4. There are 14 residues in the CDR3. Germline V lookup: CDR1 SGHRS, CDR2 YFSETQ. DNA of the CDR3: TGCGCCAGCAGCAGGACAGGGGGTAGAGATACGCAGTATTTT. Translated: CASSRTGGRDTQYF.

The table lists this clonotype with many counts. The CDR3 spells CATSDPSRRVGNEQFF. In DNA, the CDR3 is TGTGCCACCAGTGACCCCAGTAGGAGAGTTGGGAATGAGCAGTTCTTC. The chain couples TRBV24-1 to TRBJ2-1; D is unresolved. CDR3 length equals 16 residues. V was cut by 4 bases and J by 7 bases, with 19 bases left in between. The V gene's germline CDR1 is KGHDR and CDR2 SFDVKD.

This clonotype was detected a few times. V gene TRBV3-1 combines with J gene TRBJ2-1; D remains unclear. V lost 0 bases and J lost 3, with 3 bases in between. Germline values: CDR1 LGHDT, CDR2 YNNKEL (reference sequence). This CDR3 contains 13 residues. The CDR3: CASSQELYNEQFF. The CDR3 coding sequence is TGTGCCAGCAGCCAAGAACTCTACAATGAGCAGTTCTTC.

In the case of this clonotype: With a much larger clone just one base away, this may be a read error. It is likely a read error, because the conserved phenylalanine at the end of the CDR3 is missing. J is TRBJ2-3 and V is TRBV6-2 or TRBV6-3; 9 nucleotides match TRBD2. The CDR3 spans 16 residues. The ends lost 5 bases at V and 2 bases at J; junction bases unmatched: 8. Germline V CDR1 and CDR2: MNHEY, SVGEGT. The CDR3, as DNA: TGTGCCAGCAGTGACTTGACTAGCGGCAACACAGATACGCAGTATCTT. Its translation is CASSDLTSGNTDTQYL.

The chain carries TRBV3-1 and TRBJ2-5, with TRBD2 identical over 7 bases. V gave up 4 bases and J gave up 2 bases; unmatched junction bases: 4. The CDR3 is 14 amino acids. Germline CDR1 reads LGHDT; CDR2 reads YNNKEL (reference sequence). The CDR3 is CASSPSSGQETQYF. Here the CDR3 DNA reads TGTGCCAGCAGCCCCTCTAGCGGACAAGAGACCCAGTACTTC.

Here the CDR3 reads CASSLKGQVLNTEAFF. The CDR3 nucleotides read TGTGCCAGCAGTCTAAAGGGACAGGTCCTGAACACTGAAGCTTTCTTT. The V call is TRBV27, the J call TRBJ1-1; 8 nucleotides match TRBD1. V trimming: 5 bases; J trimming: 0 bases; junction bases outside the gene matches: 8. CDR3 length equals 16 residues. Germline CDR1 MNHEY, CDR2 SMNVEV (reference sequence).

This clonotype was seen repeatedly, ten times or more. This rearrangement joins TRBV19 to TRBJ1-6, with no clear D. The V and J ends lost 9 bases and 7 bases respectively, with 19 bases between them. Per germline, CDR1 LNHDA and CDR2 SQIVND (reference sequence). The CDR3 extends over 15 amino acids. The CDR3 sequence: CASTKGNSRNSPLHF. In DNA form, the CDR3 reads TGTGCCAGCACGAAAGGGAATTCGAGGAATTCACCCCTCCACTTT.

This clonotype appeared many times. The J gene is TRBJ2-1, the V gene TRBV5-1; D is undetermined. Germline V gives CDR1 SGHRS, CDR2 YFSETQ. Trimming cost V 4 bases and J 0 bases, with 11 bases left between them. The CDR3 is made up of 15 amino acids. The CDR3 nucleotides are TGCGCCAGCAGCCGCCCGGTCGCCTCCTACAATGAGCAGTTCTTC. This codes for CASSRPVASYNEQFF.

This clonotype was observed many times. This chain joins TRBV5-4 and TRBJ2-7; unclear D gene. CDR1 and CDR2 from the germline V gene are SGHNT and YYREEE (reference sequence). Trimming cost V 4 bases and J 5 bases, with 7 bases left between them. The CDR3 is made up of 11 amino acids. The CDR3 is CASSIYDEQYF. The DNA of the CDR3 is TGTGCCAGCAGCATTTACGACGAGCAGTACTTC.

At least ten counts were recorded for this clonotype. The CDR3 sequence: CSARDGSGADTQYF. The DNA for the CDR3 is TGCAGTGCTAGAGACGGGAGCGGGGCAGATACGCAGTATTTT. The rearrangement links TRBV20-1 to TRBJ2-3, with 7 bases matching TRBD2. Germline lookup yields CDR1 DFQATT and CDR2 SNEGSKA (reference sequence). CDR3 length equals 14 residues. V trimming: 0 bases; J trimming: 4 bases; junction bases outside the gene matches: 4.

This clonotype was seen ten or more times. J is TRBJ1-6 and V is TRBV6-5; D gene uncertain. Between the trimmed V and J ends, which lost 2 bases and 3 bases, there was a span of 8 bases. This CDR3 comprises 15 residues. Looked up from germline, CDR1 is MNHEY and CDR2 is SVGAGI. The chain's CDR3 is CASSYGDGYNSPLHF. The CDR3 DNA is TGTGCCAGCAGTTACGGAGACGGCTATAATTCACCCCTCCACTTT.

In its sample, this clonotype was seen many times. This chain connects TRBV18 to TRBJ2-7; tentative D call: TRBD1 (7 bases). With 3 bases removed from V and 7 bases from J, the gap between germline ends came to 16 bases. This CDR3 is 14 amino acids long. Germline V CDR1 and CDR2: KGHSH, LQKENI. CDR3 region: CASSPGIQGGEQYF. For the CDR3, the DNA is TGTGCCAGCTCACCCGGGATCCAGGGGGGAGAGCAGTACTTC.

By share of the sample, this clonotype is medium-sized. CDR3 in amino acids: CASSRGGVSTDTQYF. CDR3 sequence (DNA): TGTGCCAGCAGCCGCGGGGGCGTATCGACAGATACGCAGTATTTT. This chain links TRBV7-9 with TRBJ2-3; a weak D match, TRBD2 (7 bases). This CDR3 contains 15 residues. V shed 5 bases and J shed 3 bases, with 15 bases lying between them. CDR1 and CDR2 from the germline V gene are SEHNR and FQNEAQ (reference sequence). Full variable domain (outside the CDR3, taken from reference TRBV7-9 and TRBJ2-3): DTGVSQNPRHKITKRGQNVTFRCDPISEHNRLYWYRQTLGQGPEFLTYFQNEAQLEKSRLLSDRFSAERPKGSFSTLEIQRTEQGDSAMYLCASSRGGVSTDTQYFGPGTRLTVL.